Many counts were recorded for the clone carrying this T cell receptor beta chain. Its antigen is currently unknown. V lost 6 bases and J lost 0, with 12 bases in between. This CDR3 is built from 15 residues. CDR1 and CDR2 from the germline V gene are MNHNS and SASEGT. CD4+ or CD8+ T cells, 1 million per library, were used for sorted libraries. From the 5' RACE reads, TCRdb called clonotypes with MiXCR, one entry per CDR3 protein. The sample lists about 18,000 distinct CDR3 sequences; around 10% were seen once. This specimen comes from a study of neurological immune-mediated disorders. The study's findings and limits: Sharing of CDR3 amino acid sequences among expanded clones across subjects was absent, suggesting private repertoires in all groups.

The TCR comes from a woman aged 45-59 years in good health. The chain recombines TRBV6-1 with TRBJ2-4; D gene uncertain. Sequencing was performed on CD8+ T cells from blood. CDR3 region: CASRPLTGAKNIQYF. The CDR3 DNA reads as TGTGCCAGCAGGCCGCTGACTGGAGCCAAAAACATTCAGTACTTC.